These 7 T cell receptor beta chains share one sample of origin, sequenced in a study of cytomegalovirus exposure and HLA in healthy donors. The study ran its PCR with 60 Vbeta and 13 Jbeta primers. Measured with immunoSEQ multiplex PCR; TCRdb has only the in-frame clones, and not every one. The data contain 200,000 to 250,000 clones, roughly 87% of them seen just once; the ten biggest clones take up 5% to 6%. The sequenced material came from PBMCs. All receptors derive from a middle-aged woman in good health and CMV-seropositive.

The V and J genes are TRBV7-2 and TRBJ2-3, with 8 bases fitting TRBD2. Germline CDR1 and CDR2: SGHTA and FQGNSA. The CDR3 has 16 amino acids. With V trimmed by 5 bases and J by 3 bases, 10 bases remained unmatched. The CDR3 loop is CASSPVRGGRTDTQYF. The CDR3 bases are TGTGCCAGCAGCCCCGTTCGGGGGGGCCGGACAGATACGCAGTATTTT.

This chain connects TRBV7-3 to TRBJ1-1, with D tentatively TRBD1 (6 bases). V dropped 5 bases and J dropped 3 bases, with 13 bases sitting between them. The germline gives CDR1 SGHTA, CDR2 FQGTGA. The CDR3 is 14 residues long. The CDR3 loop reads CASSPSGVYTEAFF. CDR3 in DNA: TGTGCCAGCAGCCCGTCAGGGGTCTACACTGAAGCTTTCTTT.

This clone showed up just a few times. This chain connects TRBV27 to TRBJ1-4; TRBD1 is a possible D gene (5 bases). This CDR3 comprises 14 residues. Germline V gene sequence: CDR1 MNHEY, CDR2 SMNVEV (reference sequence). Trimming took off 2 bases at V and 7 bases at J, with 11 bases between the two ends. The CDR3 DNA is TGTGCCAGCAGTTTACAGGGTGTTGGTGAAAAACTGTTTTTT. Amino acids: CASSLQGVGEKLFF.

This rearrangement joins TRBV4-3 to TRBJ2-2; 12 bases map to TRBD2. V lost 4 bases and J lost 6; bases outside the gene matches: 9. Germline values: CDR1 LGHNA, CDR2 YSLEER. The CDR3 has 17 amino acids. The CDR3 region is CASSLKLAGGSPGELFF. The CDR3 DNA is TGCGCCAGCAGCCTAAAACTAGCGGGGGGTTCTCCCGGGGAGCTGTTTTTT.

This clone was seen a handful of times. The CDR3 is CASSAGLAGWEETQYF. For the CDR3, the DNA is TGTGCCAGTAGTGCCGGACTAGCGGGATGGGAAGAGACCCAGTACTTC. The gene calls are TRBV19 and TRBJ2-5, with 12 bases matching TRBD2. Losses at the gene ends were 5 bases for V and 3 bases for J; bases not matched to a gene: 7. Looked up from germline, CDR1 is LNHDA and CDR2 is SQIVND (reference sequence). The CDR3 consists of 16 residues.

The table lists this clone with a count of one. This CDR3 reads CAWSATGYEQFF. The CDR3 nucleotides read TGTGCCTGGAGTGCCACAGGGTATGAGCAGTTCTTC. The chain employs TRBV30 and TRBJ2-1; D might be TRBD1 (6 bases). Per germline, CDR1 GTSNPN and CDR2 SVGIG (reference sequence). V lost 1 base, J lost 8 bases, and 9 bases lay in between. The CDR3 consists of 12 residues.

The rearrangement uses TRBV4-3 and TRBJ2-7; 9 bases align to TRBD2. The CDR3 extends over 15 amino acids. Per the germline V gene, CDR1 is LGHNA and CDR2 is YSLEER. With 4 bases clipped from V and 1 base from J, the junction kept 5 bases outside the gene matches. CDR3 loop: CASSRETSGSYEQYF. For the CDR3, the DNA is TGCGCCAGCAGCCGAGAGACTAGCGGATCCTACGAGCAGTACTTC.